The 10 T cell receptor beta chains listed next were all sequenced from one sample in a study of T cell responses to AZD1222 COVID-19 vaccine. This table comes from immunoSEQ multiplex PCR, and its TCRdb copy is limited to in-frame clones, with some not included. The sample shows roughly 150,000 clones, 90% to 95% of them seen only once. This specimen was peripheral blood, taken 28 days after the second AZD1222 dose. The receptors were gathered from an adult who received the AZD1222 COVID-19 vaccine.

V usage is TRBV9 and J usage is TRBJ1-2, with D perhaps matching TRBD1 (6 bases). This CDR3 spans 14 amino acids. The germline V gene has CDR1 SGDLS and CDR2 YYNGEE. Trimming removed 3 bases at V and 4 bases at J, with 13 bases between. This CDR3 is CASSAQTGLYGYTF. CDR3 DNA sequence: TGTGCCAGCAGCGCCCAGACAGGACTCTATGGCTACACCTTC.

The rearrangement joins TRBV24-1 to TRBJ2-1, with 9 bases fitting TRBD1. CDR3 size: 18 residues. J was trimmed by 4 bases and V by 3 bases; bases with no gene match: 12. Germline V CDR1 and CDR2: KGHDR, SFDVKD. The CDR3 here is CATSDRADRDRAYNEQFF. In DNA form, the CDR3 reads TGTGCCACCAGTGATAGAGCCGATCGGGACAGGGCATACAATGAGCAGTTCTTC.

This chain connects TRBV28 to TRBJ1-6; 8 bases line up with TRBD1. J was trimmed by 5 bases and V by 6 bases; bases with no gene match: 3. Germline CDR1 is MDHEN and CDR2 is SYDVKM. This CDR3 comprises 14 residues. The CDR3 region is CASRPGQDNSPLHF. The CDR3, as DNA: TGTGCCAGCAGACCGGGACAGGATAATTCACCCCTCCACTTT.

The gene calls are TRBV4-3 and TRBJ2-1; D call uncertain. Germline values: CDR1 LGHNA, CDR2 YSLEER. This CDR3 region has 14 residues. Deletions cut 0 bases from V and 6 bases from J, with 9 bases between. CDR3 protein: CASSQDFPPNEQFF. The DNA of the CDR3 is TGCGCCAGCAGCCAAGATTTCCCCCCCAATGAGCAGTTCTTC.

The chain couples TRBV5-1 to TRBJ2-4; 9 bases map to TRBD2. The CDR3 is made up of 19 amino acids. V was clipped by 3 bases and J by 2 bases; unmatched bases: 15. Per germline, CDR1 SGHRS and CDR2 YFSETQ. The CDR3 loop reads CASSSSSGVPTSTKNIQYF. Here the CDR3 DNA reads TGCGCCAGCAGCTCATCTAGCGGGGTACCCACCTCTACCAAAAACATTCAGTACTTC.

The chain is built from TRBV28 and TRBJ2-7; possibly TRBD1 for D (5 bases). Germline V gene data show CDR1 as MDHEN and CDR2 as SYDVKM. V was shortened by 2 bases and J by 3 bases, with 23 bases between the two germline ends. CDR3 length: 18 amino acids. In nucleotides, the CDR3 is TGTGCCAGCAGTTTACTGCTTCGGGCAGGGTCCCTCTACTACGAGCAGTACTTC. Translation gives CASSLLLRAGSLYYEQYF.

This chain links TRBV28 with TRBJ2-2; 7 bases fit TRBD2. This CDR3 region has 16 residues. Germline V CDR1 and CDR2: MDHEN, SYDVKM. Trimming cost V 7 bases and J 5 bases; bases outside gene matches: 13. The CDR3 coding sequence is TGTGCCAGCACCCTTGGGGGGGAGGGCCTTACCGGGGAGCTGTTTTTT. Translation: CASTLGGEGLTGELFF.

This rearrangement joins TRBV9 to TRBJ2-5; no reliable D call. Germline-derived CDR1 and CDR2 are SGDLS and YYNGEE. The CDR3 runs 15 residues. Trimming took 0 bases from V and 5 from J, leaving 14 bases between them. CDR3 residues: CASSVGGTPSETQYF. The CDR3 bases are TGTGCCAGCAGCGTAGGAGGTACACCCTCGGAGACCCAGTACTTC. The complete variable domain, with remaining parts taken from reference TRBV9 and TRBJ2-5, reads DSGVTQTPKHLITATGQRVTLRCSPRSGDLSVYWYQQSLDQGLQFLIQYYNGEERAKGNILERFSAQQFPDLHSELNLSSLELGDSALYFCASSVGGTPSETQYFGPGTRLLVL.

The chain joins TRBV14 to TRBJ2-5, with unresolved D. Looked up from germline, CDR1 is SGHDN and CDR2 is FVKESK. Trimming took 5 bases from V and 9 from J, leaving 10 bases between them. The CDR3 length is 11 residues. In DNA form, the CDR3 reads TGTGCCAGCAGCGCCCATAACGCCCAGTACTTC. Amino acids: CASSAHNAQYF.

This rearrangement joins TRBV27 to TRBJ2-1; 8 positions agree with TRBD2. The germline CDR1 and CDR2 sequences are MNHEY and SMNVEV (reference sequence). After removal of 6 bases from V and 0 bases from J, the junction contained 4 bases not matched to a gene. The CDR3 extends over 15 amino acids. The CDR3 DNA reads TGTGCCAGCAGGTCAAGCGGGGGCTCCTACAATGAGCAGTTCTTC. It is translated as CASRSSGGSYNEQFF.